The next 17 T cell receptor beta chains were all read from a single sample in a study of blood T cell repertoires in COVID-19. Profiling relied on immunoSEQ multiplex PCR, and the TCRdb table lists in-frame clones only, not all of them. Here the sample spans 140,000 to 150,000 clones, around 82% being singletons. Sequencing was carried out using peripheral blood. Receptors were obtained from a woman aged 45-60 years with acute or convalescent COVID-19.

This chain connects TRBV10-3 to TRBJ1-1; D not resolved. Germline V gives CDR1 ENHRY, CDR2 SYGVKD. The CDR3 spans 11 residues. The V end was cut by 10 bases, the J end by 3 bases, with 9 bases between. This CDR3 is CATWQDTEAFF. The CDR3 nucleotides read TGTGCCACTTGGCAGGACACTGAAGCTTTCTTT.

This clone was counted a few times. This chain uses TRBV5-1 with TRBJ1-1; 8 bases match TRBD1. The J segment lost 0 bases and the V segment lost 4 bases, leaving 11 bases of the junction unmatched. Germline CDR1 SGHRS, CDR2 YFSETQ. The CDR3 length is 17 residues. The CDR3 sequence: CASSLGQGAFMNTEAFF. In nucleotides, the CDR3 is TGCGCCAGCAGCCTGGGGCAGGGGGCGTTCATGAACACTGAAGCTTTCTTT.

Points on this clone: The sample contains more than one DNA sequence encoding this CDR3. The V gene is TRBV12-3 or TRBV12-4, the J gene TRBJ1-2; possible D gene TRBD1, 5 bases. The CDR3 is 13 amino acids. V gave up 3 bases and J gave up 2 bases, with 7 bases separating them. The DNA of the CDR3 is TGTGCCAGCAGTTTTCAGGGAAACTATGGCTACACCTTC. Translated, it gives CASSFQGNYGYTF.

V is TRBV1 and J is TRBJ1-5; the table calls TRBD1, which could not be checked here. TRBV1 is a pseudogene segment. The CDR3 runs to 13 residues. The CDR3 DNA sequence: TGCACCAGCCGGGACAGCGACAATCAGCCCCAGCATTTT. Translating gives CTSRDSDNQPQHF.

The chain couples TRBV6-5 to TRBJ1-4, with D perhaps matching TRBD1 (5 bases). Between the trimmed V and J ends, which lost 2 bases and 2 bases, there was a span of 12 bases. The CDR3 consists of 16 residues. Germline loops: CDR1 MNHEY, CDR2 SVGAGI. The CDR3 DNA sequence: TGTGCCAGCAGTTACGCCCAGGGCTGGACTAATGAAAAACTGTTTTTT. Encoded protein: CASSYAQGWTNEKLFF.

The V and J genes are TRBV5-5 and TRBJ1-5; D is undetermined. This CDR3 is built from 14 residues. From germline, CDR1 is SGHKS and CDR2 YYEKEE (reference sequence). V gave up 4 bases and J gave up 6 bases, with 14 bases separating them. The CDR3 sequence: CASSEAIPGQPQHF. The CDR3 nucleotides read TGTGCCAGCAGCGAAGCGATTCCGGGTCAGCCCCAGCATTTT.

This chain connects TRBV18 to TRBJ2-3, with 10 bases identical to TRBD2. The CDR3 covers 17 residues. The germline V gene encodes CDR1 KGHSH and CDR2 LQKENI. Germline trimming cut 2 bases from V and 5 bases from J; bases unmatched to any gene: 10. The CDR3 region has the DNA TGTGCCAGCTCACCAGACAGCGGGGGGGCGGTCGGAGATACGCAGTATTTT. Translating it yields CASSPDSGGAVGDTQYF.

The chain joins TRBV7-3 to TRBJ1-1; no clear D gene. Germline-derived CDR1 and CDR2 are SGHTA and FQGTGA. V was trimmed by 3 bases and J by 4 bases, leaving 9 bases between them. The CDR3 has 13 amino acids. The CDR3 sequence is CASSFHPGTEAFF. For the CDR3, the DNA is TGTGCCAGCAGCTTTCATCCGGGCACTGAAGCTTTCTTT.

The chain uses TRBV2 and TRBJ2-3; D is possibly TRBD1 (5 bases). The V and J ends lost 4 bases and 14 bases respectively, with 16 bases between them. The germline V gene encodes CDR1 SNHLY and CDR2 FYNNEI. The CDR3 sequence is 12 residues long. The CDR3 region has the DNA TGTGCCAGCAGTGTGTCAGGGTGGTATTGGTATTTT. This codes for CASSVSGWYWYF. The full variable domain, in which reference TRBV2 and TRBJ2-3 provide the parts outside the CDR3, is EPEVTQTPSHQVTQMGQEVILRCVPISNHLYFYWYRQILGQKVEFLVSFYNNEISEKSEIFDDQFSVERPDGSNFTLKIRSTKLEDSAMYFCASSVSGWYWYFGPGTRLTVL.

V gene TRBV7-6 combines with J gene TRBJ1-5; 7 bases are shared with TRBD1. V shed 4 bases, J shed 5 bases, and the junction held 2 bases outside the gene matches. This CDR3 is built from 13 residues. The V gene's germline CDR1 is SGHVS and CDR2 FNYEAQ. The CDR3 sequence: CASSSQGDQPQHF. The DNA of the CDR3 is TGTGCCAGCAGCTCCCAGGGGGATCAGCCCCAGCATTTT.

The chain recombines TRBV5-1 with TRBJ2-5; 7 nucleotides align to TRBD2. Germline CDR1 and CDR2: SGHRS and YFSETQ. The V gene end was trimmed by 4 bases and the J gene end by 13 bases; junction bases not matched to a gene: 13. The CDR3 has 13 residues. This chain's CDR3 is CASSPPGGGFSYF. The DNA for the CDR3 is TGCGCCAGCAGCCCCCCGGGGGGTGGATTTTCGTACTTC.

The V and J genes are TRBV6-2 or TRBV6-3 and TRBJ2-7; no firm D call. The CDR3 runs 14 residues. Germline loops: CDR1 MNHEY, CDR2 SVGEGT. V was clipped by 3 bases and J by 3 bases, with 12 bases between them. Here the CDR3 reads CASSYAPEYYEQYF. In DNA, the CDR3 is TGTGCCAGCAGTTATGCCCCGGAGTACTACGAGCAGTACTTC.

This chain connects TRBV7-8 to TRBJ2-1, with D perhaps matching TRBD1 (6 bases). Trimming removed 2 bases from V and 3 bases from J, with 8 bases in between. The germline CDR1 and CDR2 sequences are SGHVS and FQNEAQ. The CDR3 is 14 amino acids. For the CDR3, the DNA is TGTGCCAGCAGCTTATGGACAGACTACAATGAGCAGTTCTTC. Its translation: CASSLWTDYNEQFF.

V and J are TRBV29-1 and TRBJ1-6, with a tentative D call TRBD1 (5 bases). The CDR3 is 15 amino acids. The germline V and J ends were trimmed by 7 bases and 0 bases, with 13 bases remaining between them. In germline, CDR1 is SQVTM, CDR2 ANQGSEA. The CDR3 reads CSGVQVLSYNSPLHF. As DNA, the CDR3 is TGCAGCGGAGTACAGGTTCTCTCCTATAATTCACCCCTCCACTTT.

The CDR3 reads CASSKTGGALETQYF. In nucleotides, the CDR3 is TGCGCCAGCAGCAAAACCGGGGGGGCCTTGGAGACCCAGTACTTC. The chain employs TRBV5-1 and TRBJ2-5, with 8 bases lining up with TRBD2. After removal of 4 bases from V and 5 bases from J, the junction contained 10 bases not matched to a gene. CDR1 is SGHRS, CDR2 YFSETQ, per germline. The CDR3 has 15 amino acids.

V gene TRBV19 combines with J gene TRBJ1-1; D unresolved. V was clipped by 2 bases and J by 0 bases, with 7 bases between them. Germline lookup yields CDR1 LNHDA and CDR2 SQIVND (reference sequence). This CDR3 spans 14 amino acids. The DNA of the CDR3 is TGTGCCAGTAGTATAAGAAGCATGAACACTGAAGCTTTCTTT. Encoded protein: CASSIRSMNTEAFF.

This chain joins TRBV15 and TRBJ1-4; tentative D call: TRBD1 (6 bases). The CDR3 runs 14 residues. Per the germline V gene, CDR1 is LNHNV and CDR2 is YYDKDF (reference sequence). V was shortened by 3 bases and J by 3 bases, with 8 bases between the two germline ends. CDR3 in amino acids: CATSRDRSNEKLFF. CDR3 in DNA: TGTGCCACCAGCAGGGACAGATCTAATGAAAAACTGTTTTTT.